This record looks at one T cell receptor beta chain sequence and its context. Its specificity is unknown. Germline CDR1 reads SGHRS; CDR2 reads YFSETQ. There are 15 residues in the CDR3. Trimming shortened V by 0 bases and J by 1 base, and 10 bases separated the two germline ends. Data came from immunoSEQ multiplex PCR; TCRdb stores just in-frame clones and leaves some out. The sample carries approximately 25,000 clones, about 83% recorded once. Relapse was seen in all patients after autologous stem cell transplantation, and brentuximab vedotin exposure was variable. The CD4+ T cells used were purified from thawed PBMCs through magnetic negative selection. The data belong to a study of PD-1 blockade in classical Hodgkin lymphoma. Study outcomes and limitations: Still unresolved is the cause of the repertoire differences, which may be disease activity or prior therapy. Similar baseline diversity was found in complete responders and newly diagnosed patients. Nivolumab initiated under 1 year post-ASCT led to patient exclusion. Newly diagnosed patients were reported to exhibit reduced baseline TCR diversity relative to healthy donors.

The material was CD4+ T cells from blood, obtained at baseline. The clonotype was recovered from a human donor with classical Hodgkin lymphoma. This rearrangement joins TRBV5-1 to TRBJ2-5; perhaps TRBD2 as D (5 bases). CDR3 protein: CASSLVSSLQETQYF. In DNA form, the CDR3 reads TGCGCCAGCAGCTTGGTGTCTAGCCTCCAAGAGACCCAGTACTTC.